Shown below are 24 T cell receptor beta chains from a single sample sequenced in a study of T cell changes during pregnancy in multiple sclerosis. The data were produced by immunoSEQ multiplex PCR, yet TCRdb's version contains in-frame clones alone and is incomplete. The table has about 44,000 clones, about nine tenths seen once. Sequences were derived from CD4+ T cells from peripheral blood mononuclear cells, sampled in the first trimester of pregnancy. These receptors all stem from a female donor with multiple sclerosis, enrolled in a pregnancy study.

The chain is built from TRBV7-8 and TRBJ2-1; 11 bases agree with TRBD2. V trimming: 4 bases; J trimming: 5 bases; junction bases outside the gene matches: 4. Germline CDR1 is SGHVS and CDR2 is FQNEAQ. This CDR3 spans 15 amino acids. The CDR3 coding sequence is TGTGCCAGCAGCTCCGGGACTAGCGGACACAATGAGCAGTTCTTC. Translation: CASSSGTSGHNEQFF.

The DNA of the CDR3 is TGTGCCAGCAGCTCCTCCACTAGCGGGAGGGTCAGGTACTTC. Its protein is CASSSSTSGRVRYF. This chain joins TRBV7-2 and TRBJ2-7, with 13 bases that match TRBD2. After removal of 4 bases from V and 12 bases from J, the junction contained 9 bases not matched to a gene. Germline V gene data show CDR1 as SGHTA and CDR2 as FQGNSA. CDR3 length equals 14 residues.

V gene TRBV5-4 combines with J gene TRBJ2-2; D is possibly TRBD1 (5 bases). Germline V gene sequence: CDR1 SGHNT, CDR2 YYREEE (reference sequence). V was trimmed by 0 bases and J by 1 base, leaving 10 bases between them. The CDR3 sequence is 16 residues long. The CDR3 loop is CASSLGLGQNTGELFF. Here the CDR3 DNA reads TGTGCCAGCAGCTTGGGTTTAGGACAGAACACCGGGGAGCTGTTTTTT. The variable domain in full, with the rest retrieved from reference TRBV5-4 and TRBJ2-2, is ETGVTQSPTHLIKTRGQQVTLRCSSQSGHNTVSWYQQALGQGPQFIFQYYREEENGRGNFPPRFSGLQFPNYSSELNVNALELDDSALYLCASSLGLGQNTGELFFGEGSRLTVL.

This clone was seen once. The chain employs TRBV9 and TRBJ1-6; a possible D gene is TRBD1 (5 bases). The germline gives CDR1 SGDLS, CDR2 YYNGEE. With 0 bases removed from V and 1 base from J, the gap between germline ends came to 5 bases. The CDR3 consists of 15 residues. The CDR3 is CASSVEGSYNSPLHF. The CDR3 DNA follows: TGTGCCAGCAGCGTAGAGGGGTCCTATAATTCACCCCTCCACTTT.

With respect to this clone: Mismatch with germline at one junction end may stem from a read error. This sequence joins TRBV7-7 and TRBJ2-6; TRBD1 is a possible D gene (6 bases). The CDR3 runs to 13 residues. Germline V CDR1 and CDR2: SSHAT, FNYEAQ (reference sequence). CDR3 protein: CASSLDRQGVLTF. CDR3 nucleotide sequence: TGTGCTAGCAGCTTAGACAGGCAAGGCGTCCTGACTTTC.

This clone was seen once. V is TRBV7-9 and J is TRBJ2-5; 9 bases fit TRBD1. After removal of 5 bases from V and 5 bases from J, the junction contained 12 bases not matched to a gene. CDR3 length: 16 residues. In germline, CDR1 is SEHNR, CDR2 FQNEAQ (reference sequence). The CDR3 DNA is TGTGCCAGCAGCATAAGGCTGACAGGGGGAATGGAGACCCAGTACTTC. Protein sequence: CASSIRLTGGMETQYF.

J is TRBJ2-7 and V is TRBV28, with 8 nucleotides matching TRBD1. V was clipped by 6 bases and J by 7 bases; unmatched bases: 17. CDR3 length equals 16 residues. Germline V gives CDR1 MDHEN, CDR2 SYDVKM. The CDR3 nucleotides are TGTGCCAGCAGGTCCTTTAGTGGACAGGGAAGATGGGAGCAGTACTTC. Its translation is CASRSFSGQGRWEQYF.

The rearrangement links TRBV30 to TRBJ1-2; weak D call: TRBD1 (6 bases). The CDR3 has 12 amino acids. Germline CDR1 reads GTSNPN; CDR2 reads SVGIG (reference sequence). Trimming removed 2 bases from V and 6 bases from J, with 10 bases in between. This chain's CDR3 is CAWSQGQDGYTF. CDR3 bases: TGTGCCTGGAGTCAGGGGCAGGATGGCTACACCTTC.

This clone occurred once. The CDR3 sequence is CSVRSRSGTGELFF. The CDR3 DNA sequence: TGCAGCGTCCGCTCAAGGAGCGGCACCGGGGAGCTGTTTTTT. The V call is TRBV29-1, the J call TRBJ2-2, with D possibly matching TRBD2 (5 bases). CDR1 and CDR2 from the germline V gene are SQVTM and ANQGSEA. V was cut by 6 bases and J by 4 bases, with 15 bases left in between. The CDR3 runs 14 residues.

The chain uses TRBV25-1 and TRBJ1-1; no definite D call. Per the germline V gene, CDR1 is MGHDK and CDR2 is SYGVNS. The V gene lost 1 base and the J gene lost 1 base, with 10 bases spanning the gap. The CDR3 is 15 amino acids. CDR3 bases: TGTGCCAGCAGTGAATCTTTCGGAGGGAACACTGAAGCTTTCTTT. It codes for CASSESFGGNTEAFF.

The chain recombines TRBV29-1 with TRBJ2-1, with 7 bases aligning to TRBD2. The CDR3 is made up of 14 amino acids. In germline, CDR1 is SQVTM, CDR2 ANQGSEA. The junction had 4 bases not matched to a gene; V was cut back by 4 bases and J by 1 base. The CDR3 sequence is CSVVGGSSYNEQFF. DNA of the CDR3: TGCAGCGTTGTAGGCGGGAGTTCCTACAATGAGCAGTTCTTC.

This rearrangement joins TRBV27 to TRBJ2-1, with TRBD1 matching 7 bases. V shed 2 bases, J shed 2 bases, and the junction held 3 bases outside the gene matches. CDR3 length equals 15 residues. CDR1 is MNHEY and CDR2 is SMNVEV in the germline V gene (reference sequence). This CDR3 reads CASSLDRAAYNEQFF. In nucleotides, the CDR3 is TGTGCCAGCAGTTTAGACAGGGCCGCCTACAATGAGCAGTTCTTC.

The V call is TRBV5-6, the J call TRBJ2-7; 8 bases are a match to TRBD1. V gave up 1 base and J gave up 7 bases; unmatched junction bases: 13. The germline CDR1 and CDR2 sequences are SGHDT and YYEEEE. This CDR3 comprises 16 residues. CDR3 loop: CASSLIPGQVGWEQYF. For the CDR3, the DNA is TGTGCCAGCAGCTTGATCCCGGGACAGGTGGGTTGGGAGCAGTACTTC.

The rearrangement uses TRBV2 and TRBJ1-1; D is perhaps TRBD1 (5 bases). The V end was cut by 9 bases, the J end by 3 bases, with 17 bases between. This CDR3 contains 14 residues. In germline, CDR1 is SNHLY, CDR2 FYNNEI. The CDR3 bases are TGTGCCAGTGCCACCGGGGGATGGGACACTGAAGCTTTCTTT. Translation: CASATGGWDTEAFF.

The chain couples TRBV5-4 to TRBJ1-3; the D gene is possibly TRBD1 (5 bases). The V end was cut by 5 bases, the J end by 0 bases, with 18 bases between. CDR1 SGHNT and CDR2 YYREEE come from the germline V gene (reference sequence). The CDR3 is 17 amino acids. The CDR3 is CASSLQGGFPSGNTIYF. The CDR3 region has the DNA TGTGCCAGCAGTTTGCAGGGAGGTTTTCCCTCTGGAAACACCATATATTTT.

The V and J genes are TRBV7-3 and TRBJ2-7; 8 bases fit TRBD1. CDR1 and CDR2 from the germline V gene are SGHTA and FQGTGA. With 5 bases clipped from V and 4 bases from J, the junction kept 10 bases outside the gene matches. This CDR3 has 15 amino acids. CDR3 sequence reads: CASSQRQGNRYEQYF. In DNA, the CDR3 is TGTGCCAGCAGCCAAAGACAGGGGAATCGGTACGAGCAGTACTTC. Complete variable domain (other parts from reference TRBV7-3 and TRBJ2-7): GAGVSQTPSNKVTEKGKYVELRCDPISGHTALYWYRQSLGQGPEFLIYFQGTGAADDSGLPNDRFFAVRPEGSVSTLKIQRTERGDSAVYLCASSQRQGNRYEQYFGPGTRLTVT.

CDR3 coding DNA: TGTGCCAGCAGTTACACCCGACTAGCCGGGTCCTACAATGAGCAGTTCTTC. The encoded protein is CASSYTRLAGSYNEQFF. The genes are TRBV6-8 and TRBJ2-1; the match to TRBD2 covers 7 bases. Per the germline V gene, CDR1 is MNHGY and CDR2 is SAAAGT. The CDR3 has 17 residues. V was pared by 2 bases and J by 1 base, with 8 bases of the junction left unmatched.

The rearrangement uses TRBV7-2 and TRBJ1-1, with TRBD1 as a possible D gene (5 bases). CDR1 and CDR2 (germline): SGHTA, FQGNSA. CDR3 length: 16 residues. The V gene lost 5 bases and the J gene lost 3 bases, with 19 bases spanning the gap. The CDR3 DNA is TGTGCCAGCAGCCAGCGGCTTGGGGGGACCCACACTGAAGCTTTCTTT. Translation: CASSQRLGGTHTEAFF.

V gene TRBV28 combines with J gene TRBJ2-5; tentative D call: TRBD2 (5 bases). The germline V gene has CDR1 MDHEN and CDR2 SYDVKM. This CDR3 comprises 13 residues. The V end was cut by 2 bases, the J end by 7 bases, with 11 bases between. For the CDR3, the DNA is TGTGCCAGCAGTTTACCCGGTGGAGGGACCCAGTACTTC. Translated: CASSLPGGGTQYF.

V and J are TRBV2 and TRBJ2-7, with D perhaps matching TRBD2 (5 bases). The ends were cut back, 6 bases at V and 6 bases at J, with 21 bases in the middle. The V gene's germline CDR1 is SNHLY and CDR2 FYNNEI. This CDR3 has 15 amino acids. The CDR3 reads CASSPLTIIPGEQYF. The DNA of the CDR3 is TGTGCCAGCAGCCCCCTGACTATTATCCCCGGCGAGCAGTACTTC.

The chain has TRBV29-1 and TRBJ2-3; 8 positions match TRBD2. Germline V gives CDR1 SQVTM, CDR2 ANQGSEA. CDR3 length: 16 amino acids. The V segment lost 1 base and the J segment 4 bases; nucleotides outside the gene matches: 10. The CDR3 DNA is TGCAGCGTTGAAGGGGGGCAGCGGCGGGGGGCAGATACGCAGTATTTT. Translation: CSVEGGQRRGADTQYF.

This chain joins TRBV5-1 and TRBJ2-7; 7 positions agree with TRBD1. The junction had 7 bases not matched to a gene; V was cut back by 2 bases and J by 5 bases. The CDR3 contains 14 residues. CDR1 and CDR2 (germline): SGHRS, YFSETQ. The CDR3 loop is CASSFTGAMNEQYF. CDR3 DNA: TGCGCCAGCAGCTTTACAGGGGCTATGAACGAGCAGTACTTC.

V and J are TRBV11-1 and TRBJ1-1; 10 bases are a match to TRBD1. Germline-derived CDR1 and CDR2 are SGHAT and FQDESV (reference sequence). With V trimmed by 4 bases and J by 4 bases, 12 bases remained unmatched. The CDR3 is 17 residues long. The DNA for the CDR3 is TGTGCCAGCAGCTCCAGCGGGTCGGGACAGGGGCCCACTGAAGCTTTCTTT. Translating it yields CASSSSGSGQGPTEAFF.

The J gene is TRBJ2-7, the V gene TRBV6-6, with a tentative D call TRBD1 (5 bases). The CDR3 consists of 12 residues. The germline V gene encodes CDR1 MNHNY and CDR2 SVGAGI (reference sequence). V was trimmed by 2 bases and J by 4 bases, leaving 6 bases between them. The CDR3 spells CASSYRGYEQYF. CDR3 bases: TGTGCCAGCAGTTACAGGGGTTACGAGCAGTACTTC.